This T cell receptor (beta chain) was sequenced in a study of CD8 T cells in Susac syndrome. The study used treatment-naive patients who had stable or active relapsing-remitting disease as multiple sclerosis controls. FACS was used to enrich TEMRA cells, whereas the CD8+ and CD4+ T cells were obtained by negative isolation. Germline V CDR1 and CDR2: SGHRS, YFSETQ. V was clipped by 3 bases and J by 7 bases, with 11 bases between them. This CDR3 comprises 12 residues. cDNA came from roughly 0.5 to 1 ug RNA primed by random hexamers. TCRdb reprocessed the immunoSEQ multiplex PCR reads via MiXCR and lists one record per CDR3 protein. The table shows 300,000 or so distinct CDR3 sequences, with about 91% occurring only once.

The V and J genes are TRBV5-1 and TRBJ2-7; no clear D gene. The sequencing sample was made of CD4+ T cells from PBMCs. This receptor was obtained from a human donor with multiple sclerosis. Here the CDR3 reads CASSSEGKEQYF. For the CDR3, the DNA is TGCGCCAGCAGCTCAGAAGGGAAGGAGCAGTACTTC.